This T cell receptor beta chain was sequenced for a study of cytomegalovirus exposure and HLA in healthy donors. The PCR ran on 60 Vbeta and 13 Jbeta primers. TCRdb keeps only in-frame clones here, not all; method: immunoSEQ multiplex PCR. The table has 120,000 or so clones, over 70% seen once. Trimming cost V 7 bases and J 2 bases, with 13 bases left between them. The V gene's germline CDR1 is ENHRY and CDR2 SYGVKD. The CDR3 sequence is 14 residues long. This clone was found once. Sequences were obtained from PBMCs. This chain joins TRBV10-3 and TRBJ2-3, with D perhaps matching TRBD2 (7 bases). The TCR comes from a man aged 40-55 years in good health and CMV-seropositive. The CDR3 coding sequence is TGTGCCATCACCGAGGGGGGGTTCACAGATACGCAGTATTTT. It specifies CAITEGGFTDTQYF.